These T cell receptor beta chains were read from a single sample in a study of CD8+ T cells in alopecia areata. The protocol was immunoSEQ multiplex PCR, while the TCRdb copy is restricted to in-frame clones and leaves out a portion. The repertoire has about 140,000 clones, 50% to 65% of them found once; the top ten carry around 4.8%. The specimen sequenced was CD4+ T cells sorted from blood. These receptors were collected from a human donor in good health. Each CDR3 is given with its conserved first and last residue. D genes are given only for firm matches. For some rows the clone size is stated as once, few or many, or as a class when expanded; others skip it.

CDR3 protein: CSGGQGANTGELFF; CDR3 DNA: TGCAGCGGCGGACAGGGGGCGAACACCGGGGAGCTGTTTTTT; J gene: TRBJ2-2; clone size: NA; V gene: TRBV29-1; D gene: TRBD1
CDR3 protein: CASSPRPGLAQETQYF; CDR3 DNA: TGTGCCAGCAGCCCGCGACCGGGACTAGCCCAAGAGACCCAGTACTTC; J gene: TRBJ2-5; clone size: NA; V gene: TRBV5-6; D gene: TRBD2
CDR3 protein: CASRNGLDGYTF; CDR3 DNA: TGTGCCAGCAGGAATGGATTAGACGGCTACACCTTC; J gene: TRBJ1-2; clone size: NA; V gene: TRBV6-6; D gene: NA
CDR3 protein: CSVGGGETQYF; CDR3 DNA: TGCAGCGTGGGGGGCGGGGAGACCCAGTACTTC; J gene: TRBJ2-5; clone size: NA; V gene: TRBV29-1; D gene: NA
CDR3 protein: CASSLGQGGNEQFF; CDR3 DNA: TGCGCCAGCAGCTTGGGACAGGGCGGCAATGAGCAGTTCTTC; J gene: TRBJ2-1; clone size: few; V gene: TRBV5-1; D gene: TRBD1
CDR3 protein: CAWSVKLAGHNEQFF; CDR3 DNA: TGTGCCTGGAGTGTAAAGCTAGCGGGACACAATGAGCAGTTCTTC; J gene: TRBJ2-1; clone size: NA; V gene: TRBV30; D gene: TRBD2
CDR3 protein: CASSRSENEAFF; CDR3 DNA: TGTGCCAGCTCACGTTCCGAGAATGAAGCTTTCTTT; J gene: TRBJ1-1; clone size: NA; V gene: TRBV18; D gene: NA
CDR3 protein: CASSVGPASGNEQFF; CDR3 DNA: TGTGCCAGCAGCGTAGGCCCAGCCTCCGGAAATGAGCAGTTCTTC; J gene: TRBJ2-1; clone size: once; V gene: TRBV9; D gene: NA
CDR3 protein: CASTPQGSYEQYF; CDR3 DNA: TGTGCCAGCACCCCCCAGGGGTCCTACGAGCAGTACTTC; J gene: TRBJ2-7; clone size: NA; V gene: TRBV28; D gene: NA
CDR3 protein: CATSNSTTGTQYF; CDR3 DNA: TGTGCGACCAGTAACAGCACCACGGGAACCCAGTACTTC; J gene: TRBJ2-5; clone size: NA; V gene: TRBV10-3; D gene: NA
CDR3 protein: CASNGGELYNEQFF; CDR3 DNA: TGCGCCAGCAACGGGGGAGAGCTATACAATGAGCAGTTCTTC; J gene: TRBJ2-1; clone size: NA; V gene: TRBV5-1; D gene: NA
CDR3 protein: CASSLFRNTEAFF; CDR3 DNA: TGTGCCAGCAGTTTATTCCGGAACACTGAAGCTTTCTTT; J gene: TRBJ1-1; clone size: NA; V gene: TRBV27; D gene: NA
CDR3 protein: CSARGQGNIQYF; CDR3 DNA: TGCAGCGCCAGAGGACAGGGAAACATTCAGTACTTC; J gene: TRBJ2-4; clone size: NA; V gene: TRBV29-1; D gene: TRBD1
CDR3 protein: CASRTFTGVPTDTQYF; CDR3 DNA: TGTGCCAGCAGAACTTTTACGGGGGTACCCACAGATACGCAGTATTTT; J gene: TRBJ2-3; clone size: NA; V gene: TRBV6-6; D gene: NA
CDR3 protein: CASGRGDEQFF; CDR3 DNA: TGTGCCAGCGGGCGCGGAGATGAGCAGTTCTTC; J gene: TRBJ2-1; clone size: NA; V gene: TRBV6-5; D gene: NA
CDR3 protein: CASSSVAGGPNIQYF; CDR3 DNA: TGTGCCAGCAGCTCGGTAGCGGGAGGGCCCAACATTCAGTACTTC; J gene: TRBJ2-4; clone size: NA; V gene: TRBV5-6; D gene: TRBD2
CDR3 protein: CSVEGPQVWETQYF; CDR3 DNA: TGCAGCGTTGAAGGCCCGCAGGTCTGGGAGACCCAGTACTTC; J gene: TRBJ2-5; clone size: NA; V gene: TRBV29-1; D gene: NA
CDR3 protein: CASSFETGGSGANVLTF; CDR3 DNA: TGCGCCAGCAGCTTTGAGACAGGGGGCTCTGGGGCCAACGTCCTGACTTTC; J gene: TRBJ2-6; clone size: once; V gene: TRBV5-1; D gene: TRBD1
CDR3 protein: CSVGSGGDRGYGYTF; CDR3 DNA: TGCAGCGTTGGATCGGGGGGAGATCGCGGCTATGGCTACACCTTC; J gene: TRBJ1-2; clone size: NA; V gene: TRBV29-1; D gene: NA
CDR3 protein: CASSHGTGGLYSYEQYF; CDR3 DNA: TGCGCCAGCAGCCACGGGACAGGGGGACTATACTCCTACGAGCAGTACTTC; J gene: TRBJ2-7; clone size: NA; V gene: TRBV4-1; D gene: TRBD1
CDR3 protein: CSARDRGYEQYF; CDR3 DNA: TGCAGCGCGCGGGACAGAGGCTACGAGCAGTACTTC; J gene: TRBJ2-7; clone size: few; V gene: TRBV29-1; D gene: NA
CDR3 protein: CASSPIAGKQETQYF; CDR3 DNA: TGCGCCAGCAGCCCGATAGCGGGAAAACAAGAGACCCAGTACTTC; J gene: TRBJ2-5; clone size: few; V gene: TRBV5-1; D gene: TRBD2
CDR3 protein: CASTRGTSYEQYF; CDR3 DNA: TGTGCCAGCACCCGGGGAACCTCCTACGAGCAGTACTTC; J gene: TRBJ2-7; clone size: few; V gene: TRBV2; D gene: NA
CDR3 protein: CASSFGVAVNNEQFF; CDR3 DNA: TGCGCCAGCAGCTTCGGGGTAGCGGTAAACAATGAGCAGTTCTTC; J gene: TRBJ2-1; clone size: NA; V gene: TRBV5-1; D gene: NA